These 8 T cell receptor beta chains originate from one sample sequenced in a study of cytomegalovirus exposure and HLA in healthy donors. Data came from immunoSEQ multiplex PCR; TCRdb stores just in-frame clones and leaves some out. This sample has over 85,000 clones, with approximately 90% found just once. Sample: PBMCs. The origin of the receptors is a woman aged 25-40 years in good health and CMV-seropositive.

The CDR3 is CASRRLGGETQYF. CDR3 nucleotide sequence: TGTGCCAGCAGACGTCTAGGCGGCGAGACCCAGTACTTC. The chain links TRBV7-2 to TRBJ2-5; no clear D gene. V was trimmed by 6 bases and J by 5 bases, leaving 13 bases between them. Germline V gene data show CDR1 as SGHTA and CDR2 as FQGNSA. The CDR3 covers 13 residues.

This rearrangement joins TRBV5-1 to TRBJ2-2; D is possibly TRBD1 (5 bases). Trimming left V 0 bases short and J 1 base short, with 10 bases between. Germline V gives CDR1 SGHRS, CDR2 YFSETQ. The CDR3 is made up of 16 amino acids. In DNA, the CDR3 is TGCGCCAGCAGCTTGGCCGGGCAGGGGAACACCGGGGAGCTGTTTTTT. Translating it yields CASSLAGQGNTGELFF. Drawing the rest from reference TRBV5-1 and TRBJ2-2, the complete variable domain is KAGVTQTPRYLIKTRGQQVTLSCSPISGHRSVSWYQQTPGQGLQFLFEYFSETQRNKGNFPGRFSGRQFSNSRSEMNVSTLELGDSALYLCASSLAGQGNTGELFFGEGSRLTVL.

The chain carries TRBV5-6 and TRBJ1-4, with D perhaps matching TRBD1 (6 bases). From germline, CDR1 is SGHDT and CDR2 YYEEEE. The ends were cut back, 5 bases at V and 8 bases at J, with 13 bases in the middle. This CDR3 contains 13 residues. CDR3 residues: CASSLSGAEKLFF. CDR3 bases: TGTGCCAGCAGTCTATCAGGGGCGGAAAAACTGTTTTTT.

This sequence joins TRBV4-2 and TRBJ2-3; 8 bases map to TRBD2. The CDR3 length is 21 residues. CDR1 and CDR2 from the germline V gene are LGHNA and YNFKEQ. After removal of 1 base from V and 1 base from J, the junction contained 19 bases not matched to a gene. CDR3 sequence (DNA): TGTGCCAGCAGCCAAGGCTTGATGCTAGCGGGCCCCTCGGGGGGCACAGATACGCAGTATTTT. It encodes CASSQGLMLAGPSGGTDTQYF.

The DNA of the CDR3 is TGTGCCAGCAGCCCCCGGGGTAGATGGGAGACCCAGTACTTC. This encodes CASSPRGRWETQYF. J is TRBJ2-5 and V is TRBV14; TRBD2 is a possible D gene (5 bases). CDR3 size: 14 residues. The germline V gene has CDR1 SGHDN and CDR2 FVKESK. V gave up 4 bases and J gave up 5 bases, with 14 bases separating them.

The chain combines TRBV5-6 with TRBJ2-4, with D possibly being TRBD2 (7 bases). Trimming removed 7 bases from V and 7 bases from J, with 18 bases in between. The CDR3 has 14 residues. Germline V gene data show CDR1 as SGHDT and CDR2 as YYEEEE. In DNA form, the CDR3 reads TGTGCCAGCTCAAGCAGGGGAGGGGGTAACATTCAGTACTTC. It encodes CASSSRGGGNIQYF.

This chain uses TRBV9 with TRBJ1-2; TRBD1 matches 7 bases. This CDR3 spans 13 amino acids. V lost 4 bases, J lost 4 bases, and 4 bases stayed unmatched. Germline V lookup: CDR1 SGDLS, CDR2 YYNGEE. The chain's CDR3 is CASSPRDSYGYTF. The CDR3 DNA reads TGTGCCAGCAGCCCCCGGGACAGCTATGGCTACACCTTC.

In this sample, this clone turned up a few times. CDR3 in DNA: TGCAGCGTTGCCCCGGGACTCCCCACAGATACGCAGTATTTT. Translating it yields CSVAPGLPTDTQYF. The chain carries TRBV29-1 and TRBJ2-3; D might be TRBD2 (6 bases). The CDR3 covers 14 residues. Trimming took off 4 bases at V and 2 bases at J, with 13 bases between the two ends. Germline lookup yields CDR1 SQVTM and CDR2 ANQGSEA.